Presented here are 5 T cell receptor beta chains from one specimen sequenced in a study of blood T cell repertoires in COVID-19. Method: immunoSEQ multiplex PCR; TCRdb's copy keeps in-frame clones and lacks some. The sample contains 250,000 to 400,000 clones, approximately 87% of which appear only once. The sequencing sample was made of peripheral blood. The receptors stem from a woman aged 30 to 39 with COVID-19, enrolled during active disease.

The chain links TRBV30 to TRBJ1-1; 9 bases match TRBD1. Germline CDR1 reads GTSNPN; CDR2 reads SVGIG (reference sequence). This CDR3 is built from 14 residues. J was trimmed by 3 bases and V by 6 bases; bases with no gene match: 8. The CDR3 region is CACLGTGPYTEAFF. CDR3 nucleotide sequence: TGTGCCTGCCTTGGGACAGGGCCGTACACTGAAGCTTTCTTT.

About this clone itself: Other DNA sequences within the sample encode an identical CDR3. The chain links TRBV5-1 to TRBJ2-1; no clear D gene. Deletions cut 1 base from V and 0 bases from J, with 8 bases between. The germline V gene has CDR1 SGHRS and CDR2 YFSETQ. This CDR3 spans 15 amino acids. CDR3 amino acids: CASSLSGSSYNEQFF. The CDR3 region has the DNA TGCGCCAGCAGCTTGTCTGGCAGCTCCTACAATGAGCAGTTCTTC.

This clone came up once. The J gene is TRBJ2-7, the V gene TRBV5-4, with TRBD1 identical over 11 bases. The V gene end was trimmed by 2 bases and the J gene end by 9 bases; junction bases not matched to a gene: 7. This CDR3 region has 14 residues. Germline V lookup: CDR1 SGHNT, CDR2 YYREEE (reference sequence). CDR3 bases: TGTGCCAGCAGCTTCCCCGGACAGGGGGCTTCGCAGTACTTC. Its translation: CASSFPGQGASQYF.

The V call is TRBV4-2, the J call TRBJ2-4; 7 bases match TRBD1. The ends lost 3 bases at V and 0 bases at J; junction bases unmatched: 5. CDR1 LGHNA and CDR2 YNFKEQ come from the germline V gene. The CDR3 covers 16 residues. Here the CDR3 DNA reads TGTGCCAGCAGCCAGGACAGGTCCTTAGCCAAAAACATTCAGTACTTC. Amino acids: CASSQDRSLAKNIQYF.

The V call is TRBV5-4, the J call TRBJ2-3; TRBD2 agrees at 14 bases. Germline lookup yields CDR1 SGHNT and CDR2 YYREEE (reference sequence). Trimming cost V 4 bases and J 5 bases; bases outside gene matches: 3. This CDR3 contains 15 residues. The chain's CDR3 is CASSTGLAGEDTQYF. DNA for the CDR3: TGTGCCAGCAGCACGGGACTAGCGGGAGAAGATACGCAGTATTTT.